The rows below give T cell receptor beta chains drawn from one sample of a study of blood T cells in healthy people across ages. Each CDR3 protein gets one entry after TCRdb re-called the 5' RACE reads with MiXCR. This sample has a few hundred thousand distinct CDR3 sequences, with over 25% found just once. The data also belong to a second study, concerning T cells of mothers and their children.

The source material was blood. These TCRs come from a boy between 2 and 10 years old in good health. The CDR3 runs from the conserved cysteine through the conserved F or W. D genes are given only for firm matches. The size entry is marked missing in some rows and otherwise reads once, few, many or a size class.

v_call	clone_size	d_call	j_call	cdr3_nt	cdr3_aa
TRBV7-9	few	.	TRBJ1-1	TGTGCCAGCAGCTTATTTGGGAGCACTGAAGCTTTCTTT	CASSLFGSTEAFF
TRBV29-1	many	.	TRBJ2-7	TGCAGCGTTGAGAGCGCAGAAGGGCAGTACTTC	CSVESAEGQYF
TRBV20-1	.	.	TRBJ2-3	TGCAGTGCTAGTATGTGGGACACAGCAGATACGCAGTATTTT	CSASMWDTADTQYF
TRBV6-5	.	.	TRBJ2-5	TGTGCCAGCAGCAAGTCCTGGGGGTTCCAAGAGACCCAGTACTTC	CASSKSWGFQETQYF
TRBV6-1	once	TRBD2	TRBJ2-3	TGTGCCAGCAGGGGGAGCGGGAGTGGCACAGATACGCAGTATTTT	CASRGSGSGTDTQYF
TRBV27	few	.	TRBJ2-1	TGTGCCAGCAGTTTAACAGGGACCGGGCCGGATAAGCAGTTCTTC	CASSLTGTGPDKQFF
TRBV9	few	.	TRBJ2-1	TGTGCCAGCAGCCTAGGGGGTGGGCGAGAGCAGTTCTTC	CASSLGGGREQFF
TRBV12-5	.	.	TRBJ2-4	TGTGCTAGTGGTTTGGGGTTAGCCAAAAACATTCAGTACTTC	CASGLGLAKNIQYF
TRBV10-3	.	.	TRBJ2-3	TGTGCCATCAGTAGCAGTGAAGATACGCAGTATTTT	CAISSSEDTQYF
TRBV27	.	.	TRBJ2-7	TGTGCCAGCACCTCGGGGGAGTCCTACGAGCAGTACTTC	CASTSGESYEQYF
TRBV5-1	.	TRBD2	TRBJ2-7	TGCGCCAGCAGCCGGGGACTAGCGCTAGACGAGCAGTACTTC	CASSRGLALDEQYF
TRBV6-5	few	.	TRBJ2-1	TGTGCCACCAAACACGGAGGAAATGAGCAGTTCTTC	CATKHGGNEQFF
TRBV14	.	.	TRBJ2-3	TGTGCCAGCAGCCCCGTCGGGGGCATCACAGATACGCAGTATTTT	CASSPVGGITDTQYF
TRBV5-1	many	TRBD2	TRBJ2-5	TGCGCCAGCAGCTTTGAAAGCGGGGGGGAGACCCAGTACTTC	CASSFESGGETQYF